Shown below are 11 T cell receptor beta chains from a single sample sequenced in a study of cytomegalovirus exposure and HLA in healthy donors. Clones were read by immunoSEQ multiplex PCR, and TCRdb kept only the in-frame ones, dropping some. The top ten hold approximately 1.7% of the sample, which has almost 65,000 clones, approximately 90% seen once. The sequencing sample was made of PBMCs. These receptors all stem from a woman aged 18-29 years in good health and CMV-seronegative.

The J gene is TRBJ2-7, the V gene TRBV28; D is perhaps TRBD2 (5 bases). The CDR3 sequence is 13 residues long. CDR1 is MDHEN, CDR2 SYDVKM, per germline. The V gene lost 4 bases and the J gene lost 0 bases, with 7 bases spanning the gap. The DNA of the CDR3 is TGTGCCAGCAGTTCGACTATCTCCTACGAGCAGTACTTC. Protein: CASSSTISYEQYF.

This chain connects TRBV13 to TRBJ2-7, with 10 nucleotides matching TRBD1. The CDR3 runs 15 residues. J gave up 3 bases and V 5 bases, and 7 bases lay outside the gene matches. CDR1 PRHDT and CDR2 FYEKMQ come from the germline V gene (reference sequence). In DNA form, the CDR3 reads TGTGCCAGCAGCGGGACAGGGGAGTACTACTACGAGCAGTACTTC. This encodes CASSGTGEYYYEQYF.

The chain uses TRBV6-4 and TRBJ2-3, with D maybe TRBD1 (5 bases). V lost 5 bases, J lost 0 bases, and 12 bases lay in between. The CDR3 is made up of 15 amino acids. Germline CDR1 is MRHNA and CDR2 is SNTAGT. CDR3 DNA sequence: TGTGCCAGCAGTCTCGACAGAGCTAGCACAGATACGCAGTATTTT. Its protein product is CASSLDRASTDTQYF.

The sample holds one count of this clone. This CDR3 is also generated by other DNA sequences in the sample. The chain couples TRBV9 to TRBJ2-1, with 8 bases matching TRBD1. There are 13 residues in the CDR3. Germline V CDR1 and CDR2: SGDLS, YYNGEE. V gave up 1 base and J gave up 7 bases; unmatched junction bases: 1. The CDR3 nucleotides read TGTGCCAGCAGCGTACAGGGGGCGAATGAGCAGTTCTTC. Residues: CASSVQGANEQFF. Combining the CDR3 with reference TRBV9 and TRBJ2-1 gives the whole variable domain DSGVTQTPKHLITATGQRVTLRCSPRSGDLSVYWYQQSLDQGLQFLIQYYNGEERAKGNILERFSAQQFPDLHSELNLSSLELGDSALYFCASSVQGANEQFFGPGTRLTVL.

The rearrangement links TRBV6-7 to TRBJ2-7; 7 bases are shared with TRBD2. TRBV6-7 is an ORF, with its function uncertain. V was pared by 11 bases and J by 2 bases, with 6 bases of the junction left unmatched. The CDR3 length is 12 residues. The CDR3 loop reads CAAGATPYEQYF. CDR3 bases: TGTGCCGCGGGAGCTACCCCCTACGAGCAGTACTTC.

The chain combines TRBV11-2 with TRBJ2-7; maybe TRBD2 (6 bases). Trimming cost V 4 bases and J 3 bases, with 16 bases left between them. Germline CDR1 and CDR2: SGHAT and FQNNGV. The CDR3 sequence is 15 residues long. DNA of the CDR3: TGTGCCAGCAGCTCTTCGCGGGGTCCCCACTACGAGCAGTACTTC. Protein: CASSSSRGPHYEQYF.

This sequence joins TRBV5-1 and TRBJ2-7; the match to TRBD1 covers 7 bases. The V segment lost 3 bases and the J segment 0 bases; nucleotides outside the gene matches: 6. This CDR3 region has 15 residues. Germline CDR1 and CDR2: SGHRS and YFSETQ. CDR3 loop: CASSWGTVSSYEQYF. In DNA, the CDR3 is TGCGCCAGCAGCTGGGGGACAGTCTCCTCCTACGAGCAGTACTTC.

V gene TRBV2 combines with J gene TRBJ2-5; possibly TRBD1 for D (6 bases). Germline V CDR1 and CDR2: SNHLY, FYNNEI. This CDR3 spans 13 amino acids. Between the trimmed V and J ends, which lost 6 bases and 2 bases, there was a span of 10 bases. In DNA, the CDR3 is TGTGCCAGCAGGAGGGACACTCAAGAGACCCAGTACTTC. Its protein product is CASRRDTQETQYF.

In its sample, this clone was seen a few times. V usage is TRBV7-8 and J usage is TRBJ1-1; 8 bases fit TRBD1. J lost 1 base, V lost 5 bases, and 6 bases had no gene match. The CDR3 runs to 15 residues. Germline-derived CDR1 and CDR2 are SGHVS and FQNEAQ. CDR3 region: CASSLTGTGNTEAFF. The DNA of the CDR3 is TGTGCCAGCAGCCTCACCGGGACAGGGAACACTGAAGCTTTCTTT.

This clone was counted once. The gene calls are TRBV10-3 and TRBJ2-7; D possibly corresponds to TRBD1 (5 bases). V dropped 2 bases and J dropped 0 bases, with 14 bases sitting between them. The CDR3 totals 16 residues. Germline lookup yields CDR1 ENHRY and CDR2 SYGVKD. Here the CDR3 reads CAISEPKDTGSYEQYF. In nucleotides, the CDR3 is TGTGCCATCAGTGAGCCGAAGGACACCGGCTCCTACGAGCAGTACTTC.

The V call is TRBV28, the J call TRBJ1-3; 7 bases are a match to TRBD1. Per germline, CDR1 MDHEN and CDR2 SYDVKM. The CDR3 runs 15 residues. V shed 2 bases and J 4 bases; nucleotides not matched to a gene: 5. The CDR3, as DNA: TGTGCCAGCAGTTTACTACAGGGGATCGGAAACACCATATATTTT. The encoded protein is CASSLLQGIGNTIYF.